This is a list of T cell receptor beta chains from one sample in a study of T cell repertoires in cytomegalovirus infection. These receptors lack a known antigen. From the reads, TCRdb called clonotypes with MiXCR, one entry per CDR3 protein. Of roughly 700,000 distinct CDR3 sequences in the sample, around 30% were seen once. This specimen was cultured PBMCs, taken from culture after CMV antigen stimulation. These receptors came from a human donor in good health (CMV status not recorded). Some clones in this sample may be carry-over from other donors' samples. Each CDR3 is given with its conserved first and last residue. The D gene is left open where the match is weak. The size field is filled for only some rows; it gives once, few, many or a size class.

v_call: TRBV7-9; j_call: TRBJ2-1; cdr3_length: 14; clone_size: .; d_call: .; cdr3_nt: TGTGCCAGCACCCGTCAAGCAGGAACTATCGAGCAGTTCTTC; cdr3_aa: CASTRQAGTIEQFF
v_call: TRBV7-6; j_call: TRBJ2-5; cdr3_length: 15; clone_size: .; d_call: .; cdr3_nt: TGTGCCAGCAGCTTCGGACGGAATTCACAAGAGACCCAGTACTTC; cdr3_aa: CASSFGRNSQETQYF
v_call: TRBV4-1; j_call: TRBJ2-3; cdr3_length: 16; clone_size: few; d_call: .; cdr3_nt: TGCGCCAGCAGCCGCAGACTGTCAGACGGCACAGATACGCAGTATTTT; cdr3_aa: CASSRRLSDGTDTQYF
v_call: TRBV7-2; j_call: TRBJ2-7; cdr3_length: 14; clone_size: many; d_call: .; cdr3_nt: TGTGCCAGCAGCTTAGGTGGCACATCCTACGAGCAGTACTTC; cdr3_aa: CASSLGGTSYEQYF
v_call: TRBV7-6; j_call: TRBJ2-7; cdr3_length: 16; clone_size: few; d_call: .; cdr3_nt: TGTGCCAGCAGCCCCTCGAGTGGTATAGCAGCCTACGAGCAGTACTTC; cdr3_aa: CASSPSSGIAAYEQYF
v_call: TRBV7-9; j_call: TRBJ2-7; cdr3_length: 14; clone_size: .; d_call: .; cdr3_nt: TGTGCCAGCAGCTTAGAAGGTTTTAACAACGAGCAGTACTTC; cdr3_aa: CASSLEGFNNEQYF
v_call: TRBV6-1; j_call: TRBJ1-6; cdr3_length: 13; clone_size: few; d_call: TRBD1; cdr3_nt: TGTGCCAGCAGGGGACAGGGGCAATCACCCCTCCACTTT; cdr3_aa: CASRGQGQSPLHF
v_call: TRBV7-9; j_call: TRBJ2-1; cdr3_length: 15; clone_size: .; d_call: .; cdr3_nt: TGTGCCAGCAGCCGCACGGACGCTTTAAACAATGAGCAGTTCTTC; cdr3_aa: CASSRTDALNNEQFF
v_call: TRBV6-8; j_call: TRBJ1-1; cdr3_length: 17; clone_size: .; d_call: .; cdr3_nt: TGTGCCAGCAGTTACTCGGGCAGGGTCGACCCCAGCCTCGGAGCTTTCTTT; cdr3_aa: CASSYSGRVDPSLGAFF
v_call: TRBV6-2/TRBV6-3; j_call: TRBJ2-7; cdr3_length: 17; clone_size: .; d_call: .; cdr3_nt: TGTGCCAGCAGTTCCCCGCGACTCTCACTTCCCGGCTACGAGCAGTACTTC; cdr3_aa: CASSSPRLSLPGYEQYF
v_call: TRBV7-9; j_call: TRBJ2-7; cdr3_length: 12; clone_size: .; d_call: .; cdr3_nt: TGTGCCAGTGGGCGCGAACCTTACGAGCAGTACTTC; cdr3_aa: CASGREPYEQYF
v_call: TRBV28; j_call: TRBJ2-3; cdr3_length: 13; clone_size: .; d_call: TRBD2; cdr3_nt: TGTGCCGCCGCGGGGGGCAGCACAGATACGCAGTATTTT; cdr3_aa: CAAAGGSTDTQYF
v_call: TRBV5-1; j_call: TRBJ2-1; cdr3_length: 12; clone_size: .; d_call: TRBD1; cdr3_nt: TGCGCCAGCAGCATCTACAGGGGTGAGCAGTTCTTC; cdr3_aa: CASSIYRGEQFF
v_call: TRBV7-8; j_call: TRBJ1-2; cdr3_length: 14; clone_size: few; d_call: .; cdr3_nt: TGTGCCAGCAGCCAAAGGACAGCAGAGTATGGCTACACCTTC; cdr3_aa: CASSQRTAEYGYTF
v_call: TRBV7-8; j_call: TRBJ2-7; cdr3_length: 15; clone_size: .; d_call: .; cdr3_nt: TGTGCCAGCAGCTTAGCAGGAGACGGGTTCTACGAGCAGTACTTC; cdr3_aa: CASSLAGDGFYEQYF
v_call: TRBV15; j_call: TRBJ1-2; cdr3_length: 15; clone_size: few; d_call: TRBD1; cdr3_nt: TGTGCCACCAGCAGAGAAGGGACAGCCGTCTATGGCTACACCTTC; cdr3_aa: CATSREGTAVYGYTF
v_call: TRBV4-2; j_call: TRBJ2-5; cdr3_length: 14; clone_size: .; d_call: .; cdr3_nt: TGTGCCAGCAGCCAAGAGGGGGCTTTGGAGACCCAGTACTTC; cdr3_aa: CASSQEGALETQYF
v_call: TRBV12-3/TRBV12-4; j_call: TRBJ1-5; cdr3_length: 13; clone_size: few; d_call: .; cdr3_nt: TGTGCCAGCAGGTCAGGGGTCCGAGGCCCCCAGCATTTT; cdr3_aa: CASRSGVRGPQHF
v_call: TRBV7-2; j_call: TRBJ2-3; cdr3_length: 15; clone_size: many; d_call: .; cdr3_nt: TGTGCCAGCAGCCCAGCTCCAACTAGCACAGATACGCAGTATTTT; cdr3_aa: CASSPAPTSTDTQYF
v_call: TRBV7-2; j_call: TRBJ2-1; cdr3_length: 11; clone_size: .; d_call: .; cdr3_nt: TGTGCCAGCAGCCTCTCCAATGGGCAGTTCTTC; cdr3_aa: CASSLSNGQFF
v_call: TRBV28; j_call: TRBJ1-2; cdr3_length: 16; clone_size: few; d_call: .; cdr3_nt: TGTGCCAGCAGTACCCCCGCGGGGGTAGCTAACTATGGCTACACCTTC; cdr3_aa: CASSTPAGVANYGYTF
v_call: TRBV7-2; j_call: TRBJ2-7; cdr3_length: 14; clone_size: .; d_call: .; cdr3_nt: TGTGCCAGCAGCTTACTCTACAGGGACTACGAGCAGTACTTC; cdr3_aa: CASSLLYRDYEQYF
v_call: TRBV10-3; j_call: TRBJ2-3; cdr3_length: 15; clone_size: .; d_call: .; cdr3_nt: TGTGCCATCAGTGCCGGGACCGAACGCACAGATACGCAGTATTTT; cdr3_aa: CAISAGTERTDTQYF
v_call: TRBV5-4; j_call: TRBJ1-2; cdr3_length: 15; clone_size: .; d_call: .; cdr3_nt: TGTGCCAGCAGCTGGACAGCAGAGAGTAACTATGGCTACACCTTC; cdr3_aa: CASSWTAESNYGYTF
v_call: TRBV7-2; j_call: TRBJ2-7; cdr3_length: 14; clone_size: many; d_call: TRBD1; cdr3_nt: TGTGCCAGCAGACAGGGGGGCTCCTCCTACGAGCAGTACTTC; cdr3_aa: CASRQGGSSYEQYF
v_call: TRBV6-1; j_call: TRBJ1-2; cdr3_length: 13; clone_size: few; d_call: .; cdr3_nt: TGTGCCAGCAAGCGGGGGAGCCCGGAAGGCTACACCTTC; cdr3_aa: CASKRGSPEGYTF
v_call: TRBV6-1; j_call: TRBJ2-3; cdr3_length: 16; clone_size: .; d_call: .; cdr3_nt: TGTGCCAGCAGTGTCCACCTAGTGATCCGGGCGGATACGCAGTATTTT; cdr3_aa: CASSVHLVIRADTQYF
v_call: TRBV7-2; j_call: TRBJ2-3; cdr3_length: 15; clone_size: many; d_call: .; cdr3_nt: TGTGCCAGCAGCTTAGGTGGGCAGGTCACAGATACGCAGTATTTT; cdr3_aa: CASSLGGQVTDTQYF
v_call: TRBV19; j_call: TRBJ2-1; cdr3_length: 15; clone_size: few; d_call: .; cdr3_nt: TGTGCCAGTAGTGAAGACCGGAGCTCCTACAATGAGCAGTTCTTC; cdr3_aa: CASSEDRSSYNEQFF
v_call: TRBV7-2; j_call: TRBJ2-1; cdr3_length: 15; clone_size: many; d_call: .; cdr3_nt: TGTGCCAGCAGCCTCGGACTCTATCCCCCCAATGAGCAGTTCTTC; cdr3_aa: CASSLGLYPPNEQFF
v_call: TRBV7-2; j_call: TRBJ1-2; cdr3_length: 14; clone_size: many; d_call: .; cdr3_nt: TGTGCCAGCAGCTTACGACAGAGAAACTATGGCTACACCTTC; cdr3_aa: CASSLRQRNYGYTF
v_call: TRBV20-1; j_call: TRBJ2-3; cdr3_length: 12; clone_size: .; d_call: .; cdr3_nt: TGCAGTGCCCATTTGGTGGCTGATACGCAGTATTTT; cdr3_aa: CSAHLVADTQYF
v_call: TRBV12-3/TRBV12-4; j_call: TRBJ1-3; cdr3_length: 15; clone_size: .; d_call: .; cdr3_nt: TGTGCCAGCAGACGCCACACAGGGCAAGGAAACACCATATATTTT; cdr3_aa: CASRRHTGQGNTIYF
v_call: TRBV10-3; j_call: TRBJ2-7; cdr3_length: 15; clone_size: .; d_call: TRBD2; cdr3_nt: TGTGCCATCTGCCATACCGGGACTAGGGAAAACGAGCAGTACTTC; cdr3_aa: CAICHTGTRENEQYF
v_call: TRBV7-2; j_call: TRBJ2-3; cdr3_length: 14; clone_size: many; d_call: .; cdr3_nt: TGTGCCAGCAGCGCGGGGCGCACGACAGATACGCAGTATTTT; cdr3_aa: CASSAGRTTDTQYF
v_call: TRBV20-1; j_call: TRBJ2-7; cdr3_length: 11; clone_size: .; d_call: TRBD2; cdr3_nt: TGCAGTGCCACCCTAGCGGGAGTGCAGTACTTC; cdr3_aa: CSATLAGVQYF
v_call: TRBV20-1; j_call: TRBJ2-1; cdr3_length: 12; clone_size: .; d_call: .; cdr3_nt: TGCAGTGCTAGCCGGGACCTAGGGGAGCAGTTCTTC; cdr3_aa: CSASRDLGEQFF
v_call: TRBV11-2; j_call: TRBJ1-1; cdr3_length: 14; clone_size: few; d_call: .; cdr3_nt: TGTGCCAGCAGCCTAAGGCCCGGGGACACTGAAGCTTTCTTT; cdr3_aa: CASSLRPGDTEAFF
v_call: TRBV6-1; j_call: TRBJ2-1; cdr3_length: 11; clone_size: few; d_call: .; cdr3_nt: TGTGCCAGCACGACTAGGGATGAGCAGTTCTTC; cdr3_aa: CASTTRDEQFF
v_call: TRBV7-2; j_call: TRBJ2-3; cdr3_length: 14; clone_size: many; d_call: .; cdr3_nt: TGTGCCAGCAGTCGGGACGGCGACACAGATACGCAGTATTTT; cdr3_aa: CASSRDGDTDTQYF
v_call: TRBV7-9; j_call: TRBJ1-4; cdr3_length: 16; clone_size: .; d_call: .; cdr3_nt: TGTGCCAGCAGCTTAGCGCTTGGATCGGGGAGGGAAAAACTGTTTTTT; cdr3_aa: CASSLALGSGREKLFF
v_call: TRBV7-2; j_call: TRBJ1-5; cdr3_length: 13; clone_size: .; d_call: .; cdr3_nt: TGTGCCAGCAGCGTAGGGTCGGATCAGCCCCAGCATTTT; cdr3_aa: CASSVGSDQPQHF
v_call: TRBV10-3; j_call: TRBJ1-2; cdr3_length: 13; clone_size: .; d_call: .; cdr3_nt: TGTGCCATCAGTGCCGGACAACGCGGAGGCTACACCTTC; cdr3_aa: CAISAGQRGGYTF
v_call: TRBV11-2; j_call: TRBJ2-5; cdr3_length: 14; clone_size: .; d_call: .; cdr3_nt: TGTGCCAGCAGCGCCAGGAGTGTCCAAGAGACCCAGTACTTC; cdr3_aa: CASSARSVQETQYF
v_call: TRBV6-1; j_call: TRBJ2-5; cdr3_length: 14; clone_size: .; d_call: .; cdr3_nt: TGTGCCACCGACCCCCACTGGGGCCAAGAGACCCAGTACTTC; cdr3_aa: CATDPHWGQETQYF
v_call: TRBV5-4; j_call: TRBJ1-6; cdr3_length: 14; clone_size: few; d_call: TRBD1; cdr3_nt: TGTGCCAGCAGCCCACAGGGGGCTGGATCACCCCTCCACTTT; cdr3_aa: CASSPQGAGSPLHF
v_call: TRBV12-3/TRBV12-4; j_call: TRBJ1-4; cdr3_length: 15; clone_size: once; d_call: TRBD1; cdr3_nt: TGTGCCAGCGGACCACAGGGGGCGGGGAATGAAAAACTGTTTTTT; cdr3_aa: CASGPQGAGNEKLFF
v_call: TRBV6-2/TRBV6-3; j_call: TRBJ1-1; cdr3_length: 16; clone_size: .; d_call: TRBD1; cdr3_nt: TGTGCCAGCAGTTACCGGGACAGGGGGCGTGGGACTGAAGCTTTCTTT; cdr3_aa: CASSYRDRGRGTEAFF
v_call: TRBV18; j_call: TRBJ2-1; cdr3_length: 19; clone_size: few; d_call: TRBD2; cdr3_nt: TGTGCCAGCTCACCGACGGGAGGGTTGTCTAGCGGGAGTCACAATGAGCAGTTCTTC; cdr3_aa: CASSPTGGLSSGSHNEQFF
v_call: TRBV12-3/TRBV12-4; j_call: TRBJ1-2; cdr3_length: 15; clone_size: .; d_call: .; cdr3_nt: TGTGCCAGCAGTATTCGTAGGAGCTTGAACTATGGCTACACCTTC; cdr3_aa: CASSIRRSLNYGYTF
v_call: TRBV7-2; j_call: TRBJ1-1; cdr3_length: 13; clone_size: few; d_call: .; cdr3_nt: TGTGCCAGCAGCTTAGCGGGACAAACTGAAGCTTTCTTT; cdr3_aa: CASSLAGQTEAFF
v_call: TRBV7-9; j_call: TRBJ2-3; cdr3_length: 16; clone_size: few; d_call: .; cdr3_nt: TGTGCCAGCAGCTCCCGTGGCGGGGTTGAAACAGATACGCAGTATTTT; cdr3_aa: CASSSRGGVETDTQYF
v_call: TRBV7-2; j_call: TRBJ2-5; cdr3_length: 18; clone_size: few; d_call: TRBD2; cdr3_nt: TGTGCCAGCAGCTTAGATTACGGGCTAGCGGGCGGTGAAGAGACCCAGTACTTC; cdr3_aa: CASSLDYGLAGGEETQYF
v_call: TRBV20-1; j_call: TRBJ1-6; cdr3_length: 14; clone_size: .; d_call: .; cdr3_nt: TGCAGTGCTAGCGCATCACTGGGCAATTCACCCCTCCACTTT; cdr3_aa: CSASASLGNSPLHF
v_call: TRBV15; j_call: TRBJ2-1; cdr3_length: 16; clone_size: few; d_call: .; cdr3_nt: TGTGCCACCAGCAGAGACCAGGGACTCCAGCTAGGGGAGCAGTTCTTC; cdr3_aa: CATSRDQGLQLGEQFF